A selection of T cell receptor beta chains follows, all from one sample in a study of shared clonotypes between healthy human individuals. TCRdb keeps only in-frame clones here, not all; method: immunoSEQ multiplex PCR. The sample lists 550,000 to 750,000 clones; around 90% were seen once. The sample consisted of naive CD8+ T cells sorted from blood. These TCRs come from a man aged 30 to 39 in good health. Both conserved end residues are part of each CDR3. Fields, in order: D gene, clone size, J gene, V gene, CDR3 DNA, CDR3 protein. D genes are given only for firm matches. The size field is filled for only some rows; it gives once, few, many or a size class.

d_gene: NA; abundance: NA; j_gene: TRBJ2-3; v_gene: TRBV7-9; CDR3nt: TGTGCCAGCAACCCCCGGGGGTTGGATACGCAGTATTTT; CDR3aa: CASNPRGLDTQYF
d_gene: NA; abundance: NA; j_gene: TRBJ2-7; v_gene: TRBV15; CDR3nt: TGTGCCACCAGCAGGCTCACCGGGAGCTCCTACGAGCAGTACTTC; CDR3aa: CATSRLTGSSYEQYF
d_gene: NA; abundance: NA; j_gene: TRBJ2-1; v_gene: TRBV5-1; CDR3nt: TGCGCCAGCTCTTGGAGTTTAGCCTACAATGAGCAGTTCTTC; CDR3aa: CASSWSLAYNEQFF
d_gene: NA; abundance: NA; j_gene: TRBJ2-1; v_gene: TRBV11-2; CDR3nt: TGTGCCAGCACCTTGACTAGTTTAGTGGATGAGCAGTTCTTC; CDR3aa: CASTLTSLVDEQFF
d_gene: NA; abundance: NA; j_gene: TRBJ2-1; v_gene: TRBV7-9; CDR3nt: TGTGCCAGCAACCCTGGCAGGAATGAGCAGTTCTTC; CDR3aa: CASNPGRNEQFF
d_gene: NA; abundance: few; j_gene: TRBJ2-2; v_gene: TRBV4-1; CDR3nt: TGCGCCAGCAGCCACTCAGCGACTCGGCTGTTTTTT; CDR3aa: CASSHSATRLFF
d_gene: NA; abundance: NA; j_gene: TRBJ1-3; v_gene: TRBV27; CDR3nt: TGTGCCAGCAGTTTAGGTCAGTCTCCTGGAAACACCATATATTTT; CDR3aa: CASSLGQSPGNTIYF
d_gene: NA; abundance: NA; j_gene: TRBJ2-1; v_gene: TRBV9; CDR3nt: TGTGCCAGCAGCGATTCGCTAGGGGGGGTTGTGTATGAGCAGTTCTTC; CDR3aa: CASSDSLGGVVYEQFF
d_gene: NA; abundance: NA; j_gene: TRBJ1-1; v_gene: TRBV12-5; CDR3nt: TGTGCTAGCCAGCGGGGGGCGCGAACTGAAGCTTTCTTT; CDR3aa: CASQRGARTEAFF
d_gene: TRBD1; abundance: NA; j_gene: TRBJ2-7; v_gene: TRBV27; CDR3nt: TGTGCCAGCGGGGCCCGTGACAGGGTTCACGAGCAGTACTTC; CDR3aa: CASGARDRVHEQYF
d_gene: NA; abundance: NA; j_gene: TRBJ1-4; v_gene: TRBV19; CDR3nt: TGTGCCAGTAGTATTCGGGCAGGGGAGGATGAAAAACTGTTTTTT; CDR3aa: CASSIRAGEDEKLFF